The T cell receptor beta chain under discussion was sequenced for a study of control samples from healthy donors and cancer patients. The germline gives CDR1 MDHEN, CDR2 SYDVKM. Trimming took off 1 base at V and 6 bases at J, with 4 bases between the two ends. This CDR3 is 12 amino acids long. Here immunoSEQ multiplex PCR was the method, and the copy in TCRdb shows in-frame clones only, minus some. The sample holds some 120,000 clones, around 90% seen once. In the case of this clone: Other DNA sequences within the sample encode an identical CDR3.

The sequencing sample was made of blood. This chain joins TRBV28 and TRBJ2-1; D is undetermined. This receptor was identified in a man between 18 and 35 years old in good health. The CDR3 region has the DNA TGTGCCAGCAGTTTATCGGTCAATGAGCAGTTCTTC. This translates into CASSLSVNEQFF.